Listed below are T cell receptor beta chains from one sample, sequenced in a study of glioma-infiltrating T cells after dendritic cell vaccination. Sequencing used immunoSEQ multiplex PCR; TCRdb keeps in-frame clones, though not all of them. The repertoire has fewer than 85,000 clones, about four fifths of them found once; the top ten carry under 2.5%. The material was blood, obtained before dendritic cell vaccination. All receptors derive from a human donor with glioblastoma. The CDR3 runs from the conserved cysteine through the conserved F or W. The D gene is left open where the match is weak. Clone size, where shown, is once, few, many, or a class for clones that have expanded.

CDR3nt	CDR3aa	j_gene	abundance	v_gene	d_gene
TGTGCCAGCAGTCCAGACAGGGGAGGAGATGAAAAACTGTTTTTT	CASSPDRGGDEKLFF	TRBJ1-4	few	TRBV6-6	TRBD1
TGTGCCAGTAGTTTCTCAGGGCCCTATGGCTACACCTTC	CASSFSGPYGYTF	TRBJ1-2	NA	TRBV19	NA
TGTGCCAGCAGTTTATCGAGGGGGACAGGGTATAGCAATGAGCAGTTCTTC	CASSLSRGTGYSNEQFF	TRBJ2-1	once	TRBV27	TRBD1
TGCGCCAGCAGTCAGGGCTTGGGGACCGGGGAGCTGTTTTTT	CASSQGLGTGELFF	TRBJ2-2	NA	TRBV10-1	NA
TGTGCCAGCAGCGTAGGATCTAGCAACAATGAGCAGTTCTTC	CASSVGSSNNEQFF	TRBJ2-1	once	TRBV9	NA
TGTGCCAGCAGTGAAGCGCTTCCAGCAGATACGCAGTATTTT	CASSEALPADTQYF	TRBJ2-3	NA	TRBV2	NA
TGTGCCAGCAGCTTAAAAGGGGGCCCCAACTTAGAAGCTTTCTTT	CASSLKGGPNLEAFF	TRBJ1-1	NA	TRBV7-2	TRBD1
TGCAGCGCCCAAAGACAGGTAGGCAACACTGAAGCTTTCTTT	CSAQRQVGNTEAFF	TRBJ1-1	NA	TRBV29-1	NA
TGTGCCAGCAGGGGACCGGGACAGGGGTGGGTGAACACTGAAGCTTTCTTT	CASRGPGQGWVNTEAFF	TRBJ1-1	NA	TRBV2	TRBD1
TGTGCCACTGAACAGGGGAGGAATGAAAAACTGTTTTTT	CATEQGRNEKLFF	TRBJ1-4	NA	TRBV19	TRBD1
TGTGCCAGCAGCTTAGTCGGGGGTATAGGACCGTACACCTTC	CASSLVGGIGPYTF	TRBJ1-2	few	TRBV7-9	NA
TGTGCCAGCAGCCAACAACAGCCGTCCTCTGGAAACACCATATATTTT	CASSQQQPSSGNTIYF	TRBJ1-3	NA	TRBV4-2	NA
TGCGCCAGCAGCCTGGGACAGGGGAACTTTAACTATGGCTACACCTTC	CASSLGQGNFNYGYTF	TRBJ1-2	few	TRBV5-1	TRBD1
TGTGCCAGCAGTCCAGGGGGCAACTATGGCTACACCTTC	CASSPGGNYGYTF	TRBJ1-2	NA	TRBV6-6	TRBD1
TGCGCCAGCAGGATCGGCCCTGCGGGCACAGATACGCAGTATTTT	CASRIGPAGTDTQYF	TRBJ2-3	once	TRBV5-1	NA
TGTGCCACCAGCAGAAACCTTGGGGCGGGACTGAGCACAGATACGCAGTATTTT	CATSRNLGAGLSTDTQYF	TRBJ2-3	NA	TRBV15	NA
TGTGCCAGCCGGCAGAGCAGCGGGAGCGATACGCAGTATTTT	CASRQSSGSDTQYF	TRBJ2-3	once	TRBV19	TRBD2
TGTGCCAGCAGCCCGGGACAGGGGGCCCTAGGGACCCAGTACTTC	CASSPGQGALGTQYF	TRBJ2-5	NA	TRBV5-8	TRBD1
TGTGCCAGCAGCTTGGACAGGGCCCAGGGTGGCTACACCTTC	CASSLDRAQGGYTF	TRBJ1-2	NA	TRBV7-8	TRBD1
TGTGCCAGCAGCTTGCCTTCGAGACAGGCAGCAGATACGCAGTATTTT	CASSLPSRQAADTQYF	TRBJ2-3	few	TRBV5-4	NA
TGTGCCAGCATCCAGGGGGACACGACCACAGATACGCAGTATTTT	CASIQGDTTTDTQYF	TRBJ2-3	few	TRBV6-1	TRBD1
TGTGCCTGGAGTATGGGACAGGACCAGACCCAGTACTTC	CAWSMGQDQTQYF	TRBJ2-5	once	TRBV30	TRBD1
TGTGCCAGCAGCTTAGATGGACAGGTGAACACTGAAGCTTTCTTT	CASSLDGQVNTEAFF	TRBJ1-1	NA	TRBV11-3	TRBD1
TGTGCCAGCAGCCTCCCTGACAGGAAAAGGGCCGGGGAGCTGTTTTTT	CASSLPDRKRAGELFF	TRBJ2-2	few	TRBV11-2	NA
TGTGCCAGTAGTATCCGTAATGAAAAACTGTTTTTT	CASSIRNEKLFF	TRBJ1-4	NA	TRBV19	NA
TGTGCCAGCAGCCAAGATCTGCGGGGGGGCGAGCAGTACTTC	CASSQDLRGGEQYF	TRBJ2-7	NA	TRBV14	TRBD2
TGTGCCAGTATCAGGGGGTACAGTCCTAATGAAAAACTGTTTTTT	CASIRGYSPNEKLFF	TRBJ1-4	many	TRBV19	TRBD1
TGTGCCAGCAGTTACCAGGGGAGAGCTTTCTTT	CASSYQGRAFF	TRBJ1-1	NA	TRBV6-1	NA
TGTGCCAGCAGTTACGGGGGCGGACGGAATCAGCCCCAGCATTTT	CASSYGGGRNQPQHF	TRBJ1-5	NA	TRBV6-5	NA